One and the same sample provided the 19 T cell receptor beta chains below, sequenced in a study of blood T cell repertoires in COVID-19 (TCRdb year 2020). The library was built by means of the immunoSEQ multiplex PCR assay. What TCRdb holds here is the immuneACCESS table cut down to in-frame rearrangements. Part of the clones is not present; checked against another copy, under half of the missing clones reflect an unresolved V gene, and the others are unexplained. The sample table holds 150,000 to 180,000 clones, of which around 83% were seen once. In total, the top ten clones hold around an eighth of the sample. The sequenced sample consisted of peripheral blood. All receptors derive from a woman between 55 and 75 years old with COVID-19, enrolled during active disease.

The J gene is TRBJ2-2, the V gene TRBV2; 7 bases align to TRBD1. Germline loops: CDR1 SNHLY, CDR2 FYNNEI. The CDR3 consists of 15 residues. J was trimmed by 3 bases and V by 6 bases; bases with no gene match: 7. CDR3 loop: CASRMDRRDTGELFF. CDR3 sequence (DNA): TGTGCCAGCAGGATGGACAGGCGGGACACCGGGGAGCTGTTTTTT.

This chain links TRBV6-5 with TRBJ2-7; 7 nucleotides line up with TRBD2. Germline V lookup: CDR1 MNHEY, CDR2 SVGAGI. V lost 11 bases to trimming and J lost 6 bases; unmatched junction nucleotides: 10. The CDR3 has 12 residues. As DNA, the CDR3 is TGTGCCGGGGGGGTCAAGGGAAGCGAGCAGTACTTC. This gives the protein CAGGVKGSEQYF.

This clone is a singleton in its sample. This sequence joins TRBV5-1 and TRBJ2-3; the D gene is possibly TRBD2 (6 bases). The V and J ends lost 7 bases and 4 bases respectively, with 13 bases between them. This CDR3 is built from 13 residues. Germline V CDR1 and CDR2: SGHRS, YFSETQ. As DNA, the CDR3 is TGCGCCAGCGCCCCCGCGGGGTCAGATACGCAGTATTTT. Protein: CASAPAGSDTQYF.

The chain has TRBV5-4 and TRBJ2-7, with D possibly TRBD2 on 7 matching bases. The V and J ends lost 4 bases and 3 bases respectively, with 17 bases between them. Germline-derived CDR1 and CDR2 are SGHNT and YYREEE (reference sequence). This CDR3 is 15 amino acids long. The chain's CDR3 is CASSRGGGGLYEQYV. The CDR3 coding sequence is TGTGCCAGCAGCCGGGGTGGCGGGGGCCTCTACGAGCAGTACGTC.

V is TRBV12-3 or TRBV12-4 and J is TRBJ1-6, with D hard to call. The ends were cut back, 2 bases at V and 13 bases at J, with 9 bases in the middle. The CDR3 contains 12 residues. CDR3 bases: TGTGCCAGCAGTTTACACTCTAATCCCCTCCACTTT. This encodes CASSLHSNPLHF.

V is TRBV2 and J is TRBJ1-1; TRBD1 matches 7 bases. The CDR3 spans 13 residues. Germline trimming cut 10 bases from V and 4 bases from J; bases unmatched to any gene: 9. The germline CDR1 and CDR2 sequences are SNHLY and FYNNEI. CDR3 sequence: CATLEGAGTEAFF. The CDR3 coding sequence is TGTGCCACCCTAGAGGGGGCCGGCACTGAAGCTTTCTTT.

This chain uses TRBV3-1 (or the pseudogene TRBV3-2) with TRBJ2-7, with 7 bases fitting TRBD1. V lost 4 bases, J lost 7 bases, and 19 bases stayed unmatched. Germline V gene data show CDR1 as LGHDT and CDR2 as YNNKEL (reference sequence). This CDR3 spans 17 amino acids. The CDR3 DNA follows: TGTGCCAGCAGCCCTTGGGACAGTTCAGTAGGTCTCCAAGAGCAGTACTTC. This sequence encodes CASSPWDSSVGLQEQYF.

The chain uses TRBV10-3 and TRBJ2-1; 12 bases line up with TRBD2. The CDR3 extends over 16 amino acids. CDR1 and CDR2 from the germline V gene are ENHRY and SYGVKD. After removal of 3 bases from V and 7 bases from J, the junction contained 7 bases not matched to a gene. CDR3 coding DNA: TGTGCCATCAGTGACCAACTAGCGGGAGGAAAAAATGAGCAGTTCTTC. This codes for CAISDQLAGGKNEQFF.

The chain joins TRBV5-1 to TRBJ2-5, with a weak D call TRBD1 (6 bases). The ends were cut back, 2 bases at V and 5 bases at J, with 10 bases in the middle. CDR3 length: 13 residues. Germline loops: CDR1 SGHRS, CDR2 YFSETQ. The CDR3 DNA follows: TGCGCCAGCAGCTTTACAGGGATGGAGACCCAGTACTTC. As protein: CASSFTGMETQYF.

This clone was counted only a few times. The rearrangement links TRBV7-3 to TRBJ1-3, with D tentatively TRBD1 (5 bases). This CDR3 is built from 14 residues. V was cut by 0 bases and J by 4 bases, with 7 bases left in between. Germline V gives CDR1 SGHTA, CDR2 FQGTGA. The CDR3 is CASSLTGPGNTIYF. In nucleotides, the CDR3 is TGTGCCAGCAGCTTAACGGGGCCCGGAAACACCATATATTTT.

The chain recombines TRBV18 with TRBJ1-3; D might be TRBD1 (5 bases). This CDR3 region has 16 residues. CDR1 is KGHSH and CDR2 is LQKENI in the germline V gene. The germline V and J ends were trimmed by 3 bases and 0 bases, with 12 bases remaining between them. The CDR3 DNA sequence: TGTGCCAGCTCACCGGGGAACAGGCCCTCTGGAAACACCATATATTTT. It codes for CASSPGNRPSGNTIYF.

The CDR3 is CASSERTDFYGYTF. DNA for the CDR3: TGTGCCAGTAGTGAAAGGACAGACTTCTATGGCTACACCTTC. The chain employs TRBV19 and TRBJ1-2; possible D gene TRBD1, 6 bases. The CDR3 contains 14 residues. Trimming shortened V by 5 bases and J by 4 bases, and 14 bases separated the two germline ends. Germline-derived CDR1 and CDR2 are LNHDA and SQIVND (reference sequence).

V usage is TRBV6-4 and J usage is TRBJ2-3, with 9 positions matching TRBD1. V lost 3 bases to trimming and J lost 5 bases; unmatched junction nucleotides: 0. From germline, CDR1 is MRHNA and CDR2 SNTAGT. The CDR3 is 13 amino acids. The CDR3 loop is CASSEDRGDTQYF. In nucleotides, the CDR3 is TGTGCCAGCAGTGAGGACAGGGGAGATACGCAGTATTTT.

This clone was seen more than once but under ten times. The CDR3 DNA follows: TGTGCCAGCAGCTTAGGCTCAGGGGTCGAGCAGTACGTC. Translation gives CASSLGSGVEQYV. The chain links TRBV7-9 to TRBJ2-7, with D maybe TRBD1 (6 bases). Germline V gene data show CDR1 as SEHNR and CDR2 as FQNEAQ (reference sequence). V lost 1 base and J 6 bases, leaving 10 bases between the germline ends. The length of the CDR3 is 13 residues.

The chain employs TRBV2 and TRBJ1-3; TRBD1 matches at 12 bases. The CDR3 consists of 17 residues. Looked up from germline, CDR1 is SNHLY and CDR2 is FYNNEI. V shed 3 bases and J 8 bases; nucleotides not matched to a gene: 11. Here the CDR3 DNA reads TGTGCCAGCAGTGAGGGCCCCCCGGGACAGGGGGCTTACACCATATATTTT. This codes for CASSEGPPGQGAYTIYF. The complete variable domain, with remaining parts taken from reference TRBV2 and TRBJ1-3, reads EPEVTQTPSHQVTQMGQEVILRCVPISNHLYFYWYRQILGQKVEFLVSFYNNEISEKSEIFDDQFSVERPDGSNFTLKIRSTKLEDSAMYFCASSEGPPGQGAYTIYFGEGSWLTVV.

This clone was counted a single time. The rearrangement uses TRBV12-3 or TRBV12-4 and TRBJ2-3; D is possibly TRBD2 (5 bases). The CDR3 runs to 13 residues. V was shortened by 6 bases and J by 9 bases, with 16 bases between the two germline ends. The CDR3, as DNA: TGTGCCAGCAGATCATCGGACTTCGTAACGCAGTATTTT. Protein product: CASRSSDFVTQYF.

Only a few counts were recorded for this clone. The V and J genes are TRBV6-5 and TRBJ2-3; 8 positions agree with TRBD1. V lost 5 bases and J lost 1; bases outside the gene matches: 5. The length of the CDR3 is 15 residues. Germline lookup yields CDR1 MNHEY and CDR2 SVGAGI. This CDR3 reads CASSNDRGRTDTQYF. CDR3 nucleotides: TGTGCCAGCAGTAACGACAGGGGCCGCACAGATACGCAGTATTTT.

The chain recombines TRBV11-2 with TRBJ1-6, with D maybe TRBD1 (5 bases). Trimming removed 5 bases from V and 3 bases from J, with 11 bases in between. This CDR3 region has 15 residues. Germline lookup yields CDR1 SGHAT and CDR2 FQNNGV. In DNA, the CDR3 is TGTGCCAGCAGCCCTAGGCAGGGCTATAATTCACCCCTCCACTTT. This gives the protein CASSPRQGYNSPLHF.

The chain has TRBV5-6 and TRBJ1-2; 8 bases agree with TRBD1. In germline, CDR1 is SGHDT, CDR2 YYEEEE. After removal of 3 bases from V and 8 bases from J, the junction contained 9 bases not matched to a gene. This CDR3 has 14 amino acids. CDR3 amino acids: CASSWGRGQSGYTF. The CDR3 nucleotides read TGTGCCAGCAGCTGGGGCAGGGGGCAAAGCGGCTACACCTTC.